The 5 T cell receptor beta chains in this list originate from one sample, sequenced in a study of regulatory T cells in long-lasting Graves disease. Time point here: persistent/refractory GD, antithyroid drugs over 5 years with positive TRAb. The TCR library used RNA extracted from PBMCs. Both iRepertoire HTBI primers and Arm-PCR of CDR3 regions were used to build the TCR beta libraries. Using its own MiXCR run on the multiplex PCR reads, TCRdb lists one record per CDR3 protein. The table includes roughly 450,000 distinct CDR3 sequences, less than 25% detected once. Sequencing used peripheral blood mononuclear cells (PBMCs), obtained when the disease was refractory, from a patient treated with antithyroid drugs. The source of these receptors is a female donor with Graves disease.

The CDR3 sequence: CASRPTGDETQYF. CDR3 nucleotides: TGTGCCAGCAGGCCGACAGGTGACGAGACCCAGTACTTC. This sequence joins TRBV6-1 and TRBJ2-5; TRBD1 is a possible D gene (6 bases). Trimming cost V 6 bases and J 5 bases, with 13 bases left between them. The CDR3 covers 13 residues. Germline assignment: CDR1 MNHNS and CDR2 SASEGT.

This clonotype was seen more than once but under ten times. The chain links TRBV9 to TRBJ2-7; D not certain. V was shortened by 3 bases and J by 4 bases, with 8 bases between the two germline ends. Germline V gives CDR1 SGDLS, CDR2 YYNGEE. The CDR3 is 12 amino acids. The CDR3 protein is CASSECIYEQYF. The CDR3 bases are TGTGCCAGCAGCGAATGTATATACGAGCAGTACTTC. The full variable domain, rest sourced from reference TRBV9 and TRBJ2-7, is DSGVTQTPKHLITATGQRVTLRCSPRSGDLSVYWYQQSLDQGLQFLIQYYNGEERAKGNILERFSAQQFPDLHSELNLSSLELGDSALYFCASSECIYEQYFGPGTRLTVT.

A few counts support this clonotype. This sequence joins TRBV20-1 and TRBJ1-1, with D unresolved. Per the germline V gene, CDR1 is DFQATT and CDR2 is SNEGSKA (reference sequence). Trimming cost V 0 bases and J 4 bases, with 9 bases left between them. CDR3 size: 13 residues. The CDR3 nucleotides are TGCAGTGCTAGAGATCTGGGGATCACTGAAGCTTTCTTT. Encoded protein: CSARDLGITEAFF.

Of note for this clonotype: It may be a read error: a sequence one base away is much more abundant. This chain uses TRBV6-1 with TRBJ2-7; 12 bases agree with TRBD1. The CDR3 loop spans 17 amino acids. V shed 6 bases, J shed 6 bases, and the junction held 15 bases outside the gene matches. The germline CDR1 and CDR2 sequences are MNHNS and SASEGT. CDR3 bases: TGTGCCAGCAGCCTATATGGGACAGGGGGCACGGGTAGCGAGCAGTACTTC. Translated: CASSLYGTGGTGSEQYF.

The chain combines TRBV5-1 with TRBJ2-5; 8 bases are shared with TRBD1. CDR3 length: 15 residues. Germline loops: CDR1 SGHRS, CDR2 YFSETQ. V trimming: 4 bases; J trimming: 5 bases; junction bases outside the gene matches: 10. The CDR3 sequence is CASSPKDRERETQYF. As DNA, the CDR3 is TGCGCCAGCAGCCCCAAGGACAGGGAGCGGGAGACCCAGTACTTC.